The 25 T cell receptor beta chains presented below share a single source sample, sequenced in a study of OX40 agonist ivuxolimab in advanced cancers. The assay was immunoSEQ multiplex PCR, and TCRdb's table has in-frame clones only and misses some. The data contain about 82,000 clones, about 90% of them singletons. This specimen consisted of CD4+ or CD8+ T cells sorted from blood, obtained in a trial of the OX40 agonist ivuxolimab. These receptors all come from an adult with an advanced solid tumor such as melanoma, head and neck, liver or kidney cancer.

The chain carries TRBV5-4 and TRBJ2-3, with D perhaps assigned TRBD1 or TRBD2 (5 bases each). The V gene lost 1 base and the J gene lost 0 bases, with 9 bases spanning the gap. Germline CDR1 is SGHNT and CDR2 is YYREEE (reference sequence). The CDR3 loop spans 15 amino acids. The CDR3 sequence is CASSLWGSSTDTQYF. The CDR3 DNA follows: TGTGCCAGCAGCTTGTGGGGGTCTAGCACAGATACGCAGTATTTT.

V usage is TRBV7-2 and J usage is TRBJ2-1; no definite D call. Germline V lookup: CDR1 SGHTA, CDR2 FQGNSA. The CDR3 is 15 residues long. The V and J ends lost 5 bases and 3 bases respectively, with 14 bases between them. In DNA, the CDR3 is TGTGCCAGCAGCCCGGACGGGTCGGTCTACAATGAGCAGTTCTTC. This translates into CASSPDGSVYNEQFF.

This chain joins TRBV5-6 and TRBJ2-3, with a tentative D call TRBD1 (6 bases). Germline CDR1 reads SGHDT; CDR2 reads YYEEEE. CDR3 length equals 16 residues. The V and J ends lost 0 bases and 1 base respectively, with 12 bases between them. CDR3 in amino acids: CASSLDLGARTDTQYF. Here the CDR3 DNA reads TGTGCCAGCAGCTTGGATCTGGGGGCCCGCACAGATACGCAGTATTTT.

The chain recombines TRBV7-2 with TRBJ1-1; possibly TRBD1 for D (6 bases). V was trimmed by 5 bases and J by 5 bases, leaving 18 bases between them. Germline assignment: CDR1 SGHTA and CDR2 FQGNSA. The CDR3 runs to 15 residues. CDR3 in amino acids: CASSPYGGAWTEAFF. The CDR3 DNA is TGTGCCAGCAGCCCCTATGGGGGGGCATGGACTGAAGCTTTCTTT. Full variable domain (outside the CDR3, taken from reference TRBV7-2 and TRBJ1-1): GAGVSQSPSNKVTEKGKDVELRCDPISGHTALYWYRQSLGQGLEFLIYFQGNSAPDKSGLPSDRFSAERTGGSVSTLTIQRTQQEDSAVYLCASSPYGGAWTEAFFGQGTRLTVV.

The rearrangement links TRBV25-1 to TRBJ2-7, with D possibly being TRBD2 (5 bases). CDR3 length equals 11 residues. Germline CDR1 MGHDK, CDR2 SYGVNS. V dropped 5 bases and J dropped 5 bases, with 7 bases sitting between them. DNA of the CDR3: TGTGCCAGCAGTCCGGGGAACGAGCAGTACTTC. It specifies CASSPGNEQYF.

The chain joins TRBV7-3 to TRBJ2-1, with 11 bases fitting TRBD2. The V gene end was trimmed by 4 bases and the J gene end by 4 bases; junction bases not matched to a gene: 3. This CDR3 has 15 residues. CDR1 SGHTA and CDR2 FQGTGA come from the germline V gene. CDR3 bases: TGTGCCAGCAGCTCACTAGCGGGGGCGTACAATGAGCAGTTCTTC. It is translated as CASSSLAGAYNEQFF.

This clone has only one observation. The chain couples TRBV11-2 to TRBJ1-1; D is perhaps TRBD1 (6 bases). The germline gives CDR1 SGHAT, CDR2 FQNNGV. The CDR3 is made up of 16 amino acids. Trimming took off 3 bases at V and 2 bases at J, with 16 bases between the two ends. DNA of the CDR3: TGTGCCAGCAGCTTTTGGGACACCGAGCCCAACACTGAAGCTTTCTTT. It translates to CASSFWDTEPNTEAFF.

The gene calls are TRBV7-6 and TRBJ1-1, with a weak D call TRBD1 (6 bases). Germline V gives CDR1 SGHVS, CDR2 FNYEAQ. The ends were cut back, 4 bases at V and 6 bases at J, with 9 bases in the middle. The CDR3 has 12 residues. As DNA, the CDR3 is TGTGCCAGCAGCTCAACAGGGCCTGAAGCTTTCTTT. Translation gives CASSSTGPEAFF.

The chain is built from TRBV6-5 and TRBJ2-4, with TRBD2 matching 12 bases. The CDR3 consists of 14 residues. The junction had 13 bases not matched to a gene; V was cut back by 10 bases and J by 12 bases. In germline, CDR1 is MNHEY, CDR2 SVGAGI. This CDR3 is CATRTSGALSAQYF. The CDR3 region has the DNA TGTGCCACCAGGACTAGCGGGGCGCTTTCGGCTCAGTACTTC.

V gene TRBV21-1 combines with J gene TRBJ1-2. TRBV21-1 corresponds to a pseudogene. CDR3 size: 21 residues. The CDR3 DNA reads TGTGCCAGCAGCATGTACATTGGGGGGTTGGGCCTTGGCTTTCGGTACTATGGCTACACCTTC. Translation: CASSMYIGGLGLGFRYYGYTF.

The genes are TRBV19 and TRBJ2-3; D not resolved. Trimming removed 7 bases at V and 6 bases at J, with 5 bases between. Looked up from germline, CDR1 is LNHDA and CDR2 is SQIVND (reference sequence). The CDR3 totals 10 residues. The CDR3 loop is CASKMDTQYF. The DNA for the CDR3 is TGTGCCAGTAAGATGGATACGCAGTATTTT.

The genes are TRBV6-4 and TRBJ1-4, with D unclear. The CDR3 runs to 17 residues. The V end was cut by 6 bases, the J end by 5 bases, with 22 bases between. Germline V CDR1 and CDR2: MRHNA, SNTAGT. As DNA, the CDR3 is TGTGCCAGCAGCGACATTGAGGCCGGGAAGTTGAATGAAAAACTGTTTTTT. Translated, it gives CASSDIEAGKLNEKLFF.

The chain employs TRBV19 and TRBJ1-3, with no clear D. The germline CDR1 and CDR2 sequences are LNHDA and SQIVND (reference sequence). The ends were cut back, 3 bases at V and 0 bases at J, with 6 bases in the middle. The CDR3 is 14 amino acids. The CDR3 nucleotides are TGTGCCAGTAGTATGGTCGGCTCTGGAAACACCATATATTTT. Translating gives CASSMVGSGNTIYF.

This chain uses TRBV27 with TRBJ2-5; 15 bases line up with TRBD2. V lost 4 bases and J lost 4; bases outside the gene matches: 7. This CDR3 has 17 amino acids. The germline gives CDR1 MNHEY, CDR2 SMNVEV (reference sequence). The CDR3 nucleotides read TGTGCCAGCAGTTCCGGACTAGCGGGGGGGCATGGAGAGACCCAGTACTTC. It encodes CASSSGLAGGHGETQYF.

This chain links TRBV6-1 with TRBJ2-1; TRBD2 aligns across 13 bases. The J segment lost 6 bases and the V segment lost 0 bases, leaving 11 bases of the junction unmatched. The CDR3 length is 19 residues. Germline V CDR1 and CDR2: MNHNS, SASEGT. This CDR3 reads CASSEAAFTSGGVGNEQFF. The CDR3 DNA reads TGTGCCAGCAGTGAAGCGGCCTTTACTAGCGGGGGGGTTGGCAATGAGCAGTTCTTC.

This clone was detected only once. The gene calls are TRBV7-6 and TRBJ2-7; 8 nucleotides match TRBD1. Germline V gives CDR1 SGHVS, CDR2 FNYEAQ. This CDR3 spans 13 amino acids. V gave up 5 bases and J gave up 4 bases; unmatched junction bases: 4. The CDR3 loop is CASSRGQGYEQYF. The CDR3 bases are TGTGCCAGCAGCCGCGGACAGGGTTACGAGCAGTACTTC.

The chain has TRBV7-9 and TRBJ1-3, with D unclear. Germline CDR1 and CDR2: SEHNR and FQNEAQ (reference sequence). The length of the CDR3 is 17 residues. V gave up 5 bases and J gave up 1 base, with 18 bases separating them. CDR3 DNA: TGTGCCAGCAGCCTCGACGGAGAGGGCGCGTCTGGAAACACCATATATTTT. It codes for CASSLDGEGASGNTIYF.

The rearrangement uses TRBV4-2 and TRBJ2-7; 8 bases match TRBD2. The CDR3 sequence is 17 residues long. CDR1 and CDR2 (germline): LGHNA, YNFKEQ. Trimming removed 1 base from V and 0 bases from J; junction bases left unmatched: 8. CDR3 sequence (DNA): TGTGCCAGCAGCCAAGTGCCACTCGGGGGGGTCTCCTACGAGCAGTACTTC. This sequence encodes CASSQVPLGGVSYEQYF.

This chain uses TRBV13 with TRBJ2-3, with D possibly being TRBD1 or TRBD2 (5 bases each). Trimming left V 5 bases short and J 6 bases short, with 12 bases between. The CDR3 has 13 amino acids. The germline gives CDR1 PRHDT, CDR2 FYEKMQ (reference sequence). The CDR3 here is CASSHGTADTQYF. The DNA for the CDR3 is TGTGCCAGCAGCCACGGGACCGCCGATACGCAGTATTTT.

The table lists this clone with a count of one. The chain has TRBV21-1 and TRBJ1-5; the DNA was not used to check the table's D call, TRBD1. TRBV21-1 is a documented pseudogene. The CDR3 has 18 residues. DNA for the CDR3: TGTGCCAGCAGCAAAGGAGGGGGATGGCCCAGAGGGAATCAGCCCCAGCATTTT. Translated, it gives CASSKGGGWPRGNQPQHF.

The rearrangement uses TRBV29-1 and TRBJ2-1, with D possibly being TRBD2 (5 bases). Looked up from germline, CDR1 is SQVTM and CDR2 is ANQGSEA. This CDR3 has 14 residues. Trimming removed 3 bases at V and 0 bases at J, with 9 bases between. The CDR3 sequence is CSVEDLLSYNEQFF. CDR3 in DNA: TGCAGCGTTGAGGACTTGCTCTCCTACAATGAGCAGTTCTTC.

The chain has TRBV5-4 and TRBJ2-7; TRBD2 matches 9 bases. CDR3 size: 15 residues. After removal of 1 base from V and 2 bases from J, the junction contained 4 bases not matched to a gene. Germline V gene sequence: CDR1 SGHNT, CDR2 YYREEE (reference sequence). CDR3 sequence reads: CASSLLGGGAYEQYF. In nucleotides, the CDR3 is TGTGCCAGCAGCTTGCTGGGCGGGGGGGCCTACGAGCAGTACTTC.

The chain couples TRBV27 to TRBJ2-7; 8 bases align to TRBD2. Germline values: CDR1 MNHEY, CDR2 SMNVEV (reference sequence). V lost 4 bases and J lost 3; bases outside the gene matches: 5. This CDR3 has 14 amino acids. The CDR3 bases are TGTGCCAGCAGTTCCGGGACTAGGATCTACGAGCAGTACTTC. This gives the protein CASSSGTRIYEQYF.

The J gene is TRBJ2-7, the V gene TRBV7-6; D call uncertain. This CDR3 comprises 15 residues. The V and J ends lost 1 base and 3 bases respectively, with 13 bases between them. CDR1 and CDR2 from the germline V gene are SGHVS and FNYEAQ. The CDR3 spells CASSLGLGNLYEQYF. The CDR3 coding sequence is TGTGCCAGCAGCTTAGGGCTAGGCAATCTCTACGAGCAGTACTTC.

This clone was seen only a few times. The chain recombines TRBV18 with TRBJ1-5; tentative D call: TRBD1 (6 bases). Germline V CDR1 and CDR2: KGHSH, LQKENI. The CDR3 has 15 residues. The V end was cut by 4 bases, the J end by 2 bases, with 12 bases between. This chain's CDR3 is CASSLVAGGNQPQHF. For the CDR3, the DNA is TGTGCCAGCTCACTGGTGGCAGGGGGCAATCAGCCCCAGCATTTT.